This T cell receptor (beta chain) was retrieved from a study of blood T cell repertoires in COVID-19 (dated by TCRdb to the early 2020s). About the full investigation: The collaborator samples originated in the United States, Italy and Spain and spanned the acute and convalescent phases of COVID-19. Sample metadata almost always included a de-identified subject ID, COVID-19 status, age in years and sex. The samples were drawn from two sources: the first 160 participants of the ongoing ImmuneRACE study, and 1,200 or so subjects contributed by 6 global collaborators. Where available, HLA class I and class II types were taken from metadata supplied by the sample provider and were not determined by assay-based typing. The prospective study material was composed of cDNA or gDNA derived from T cells, B-cell-depleted T cells, or PBMCs. Deeply sampled blood TCRbeta repertoires from subjects exposed to, actively infected with, or recovered from COVID-19 were included in the dataset. A freely available public database, intended as a resource for researchers studying the immune response to SARS-CoV-2, is where the repertoires were released.

General conclusions and limits of the study: Clinical and demographic metadata were provided uncurated, with the amount varying by source and participant.

Each collaborating institution followed its own protocols to collect whole blood in K2EDTA tubes. For TCRbeta analysis, collaborators shipped samples as frozen whole blood, isolated PBMCs, or DNA extracted from either of those sample types. The immunoSEQ Assay, a bias-controlled multiplex PCR, was used to amplify TCRbeta CDR3 regions from genomic DNA. For the original study's pipeline: Nucleated cell counts per sample were estimated from amplification of reference gene primers within the assay. To quantify the absolute abundance of each unique TCRbeta CDR3 rearrangement, sequence reads were collapsed and filtered. Productive Simpson clonality was computed per sample as the square root of Simpson's diversity index over productive rearrangements. TCRdb limited this immuneACCESS table to in-frame rearrangements with V and J called. A share of clones is missing; checked studies link under half to unresolved V genes, and the rest is unexplained. V and J calls and clone size are those listed in that table; D and trimming were worked out from the DNA. This sample holds more than 60,000 clones; about 87% were observed only once. The ten largest clones add up to 6% to 8.5% of the sample.

In its sample, this clone was seen once. Its binding antigen is unknown. No clone much larger than this one lies a single base away; base qualities are absent. The receptor was isolated from a man aged 55 to 70 with acute or convalescent COVID-19. Sequenced material: peripheral blood.

The sequenced DNA is TGTGCCAGCAGTCCCTGGGGGGGGGAGACCCAGTACTTC. It is translated as CASSPWGGETQYF. The chain is encoded by TRBV27 joined to TRBJ2-5; the central 7 bases match TRBD2. CDR1 and CDR2 (MNHEY, SMNVEV) derive from the germline V gene (reference sequence). V and J are trimmed by 5 bases and 5 bases, and the gene matches miss 5 bases of the junction. From the cysteine up to the phenylalanine, the CDR3 has a length of 13 residues. The kept DNA is CDR3 alone, 39 bases in frame from the first base.